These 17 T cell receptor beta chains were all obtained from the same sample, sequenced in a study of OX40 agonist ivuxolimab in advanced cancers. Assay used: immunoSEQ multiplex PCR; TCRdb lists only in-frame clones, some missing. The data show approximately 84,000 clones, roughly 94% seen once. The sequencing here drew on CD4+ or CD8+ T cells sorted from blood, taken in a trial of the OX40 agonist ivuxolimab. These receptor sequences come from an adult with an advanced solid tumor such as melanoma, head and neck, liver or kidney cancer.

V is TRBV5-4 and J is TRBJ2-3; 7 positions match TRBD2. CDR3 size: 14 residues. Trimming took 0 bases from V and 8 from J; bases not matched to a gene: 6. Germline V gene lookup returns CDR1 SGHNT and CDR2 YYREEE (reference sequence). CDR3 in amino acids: CASSLAWGEGTQYF. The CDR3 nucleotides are TGTGCCAGCAGCTTGGCTTGGGGGGAGGGTACGCAGTATTTT.

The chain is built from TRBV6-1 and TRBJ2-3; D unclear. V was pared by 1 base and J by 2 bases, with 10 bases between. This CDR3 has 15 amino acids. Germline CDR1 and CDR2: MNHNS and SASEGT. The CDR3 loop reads CASSEVGYLTDTQYF. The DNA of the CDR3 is TGTGCCAGCAGTGAAGTCGGTTATCTCACAGATACGCAGTATTTT.

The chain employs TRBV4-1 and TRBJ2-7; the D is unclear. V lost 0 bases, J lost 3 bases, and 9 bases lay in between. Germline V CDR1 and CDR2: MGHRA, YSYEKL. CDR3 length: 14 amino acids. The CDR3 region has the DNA TGCGCCAGCAGCCAAGATCGGTCCTACTACGAGCAGTACTTC. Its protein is CASSQDRSYYEQYF.

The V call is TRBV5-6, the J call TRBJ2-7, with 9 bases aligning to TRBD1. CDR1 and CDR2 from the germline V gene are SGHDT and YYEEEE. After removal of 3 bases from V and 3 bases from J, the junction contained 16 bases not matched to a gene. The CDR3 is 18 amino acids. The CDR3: CASSSETGGGFFNYEQYF. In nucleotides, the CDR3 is TGTGCCAGCAGCTCAGAGACAGGGGGTGGGTTTTTTAACTACGAGCAGTACTTC.

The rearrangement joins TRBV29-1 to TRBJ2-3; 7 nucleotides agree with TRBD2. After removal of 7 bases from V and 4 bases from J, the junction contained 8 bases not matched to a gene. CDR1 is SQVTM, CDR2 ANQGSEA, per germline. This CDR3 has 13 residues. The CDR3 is CSAPGGSPDTQYF. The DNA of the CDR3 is TGCAGCGCCCCGGGAGGTTCCCCAGATACGCAGTATTTT.

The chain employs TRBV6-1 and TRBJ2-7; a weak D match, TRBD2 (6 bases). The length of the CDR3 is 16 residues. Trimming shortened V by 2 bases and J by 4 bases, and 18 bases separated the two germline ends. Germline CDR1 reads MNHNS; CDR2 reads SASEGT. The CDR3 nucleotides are TGTGCCAGCAGTGAATGGCCGCCGGGGGAAGGATACGAGCAGTACTTC. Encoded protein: CASSEWPPGEGYEQYF.

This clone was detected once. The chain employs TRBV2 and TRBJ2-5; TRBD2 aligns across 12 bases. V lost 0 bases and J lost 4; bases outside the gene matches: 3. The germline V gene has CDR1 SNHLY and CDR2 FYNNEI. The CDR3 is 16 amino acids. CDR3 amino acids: CASSEAVGLAGETQYF. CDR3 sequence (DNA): TGTGCCAGCAGTGAAGCGGTGGGACTAGCGGGAGAGACCCAGTACTTC.

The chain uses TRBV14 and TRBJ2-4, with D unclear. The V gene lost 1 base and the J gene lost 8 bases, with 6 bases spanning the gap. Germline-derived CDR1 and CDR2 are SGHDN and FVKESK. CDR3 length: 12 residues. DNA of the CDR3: TGTGCCAGCAGCCAAGGGGCGGACATTCAGTACTTC. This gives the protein CASSQGADIQYF.

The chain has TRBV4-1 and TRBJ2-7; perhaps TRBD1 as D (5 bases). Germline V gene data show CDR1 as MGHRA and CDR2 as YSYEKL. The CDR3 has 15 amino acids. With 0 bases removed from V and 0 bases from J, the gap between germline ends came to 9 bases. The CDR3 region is CASSQDRRGSYEQYF. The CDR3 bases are TGCGCCAGCAGCCAAGATCGTAGGGGCTCCTACGAGCAGTACTTC.

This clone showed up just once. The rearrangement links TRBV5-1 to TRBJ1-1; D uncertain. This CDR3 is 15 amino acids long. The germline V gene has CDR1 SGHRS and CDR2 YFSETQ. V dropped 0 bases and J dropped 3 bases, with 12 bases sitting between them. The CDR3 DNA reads TGCGCCAGCAGCTTGGCGACCATTGGGGACACTGAAGCTTTCTTT. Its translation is CASSLATIGDTEAFF.

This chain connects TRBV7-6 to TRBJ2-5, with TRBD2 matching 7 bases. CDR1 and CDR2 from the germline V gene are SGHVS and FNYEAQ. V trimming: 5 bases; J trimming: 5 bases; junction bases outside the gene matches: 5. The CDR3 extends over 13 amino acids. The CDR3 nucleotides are TGTGCCAGCAGCCGGACTAGTGTGGAGACCCAGTACTTC. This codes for CASSRTSVETQYF.

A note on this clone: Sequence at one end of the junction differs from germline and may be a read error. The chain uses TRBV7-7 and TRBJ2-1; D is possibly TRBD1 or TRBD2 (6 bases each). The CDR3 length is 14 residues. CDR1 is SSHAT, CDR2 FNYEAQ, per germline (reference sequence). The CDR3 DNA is TGTGCTAGCAGCTTAGGGGGGATCTACAATGAGCAGTTCTTC. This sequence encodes CASSLGGIYNEQFF.

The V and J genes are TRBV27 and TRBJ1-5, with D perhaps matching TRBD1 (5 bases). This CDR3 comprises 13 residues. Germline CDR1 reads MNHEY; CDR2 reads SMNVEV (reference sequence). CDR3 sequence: CEVRGGGGGPQHF. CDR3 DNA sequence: TGTGAGGTACGGGGGGGAGGAGGTGGGCCCCAGCATTTT.

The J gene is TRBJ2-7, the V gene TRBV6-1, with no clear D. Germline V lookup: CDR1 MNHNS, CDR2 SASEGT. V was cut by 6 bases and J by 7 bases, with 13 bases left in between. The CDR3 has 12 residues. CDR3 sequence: CASSPGTREQYF. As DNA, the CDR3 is TGTGCCAGCAGCCCTGGTACACGAGAGCAGTACTTC.

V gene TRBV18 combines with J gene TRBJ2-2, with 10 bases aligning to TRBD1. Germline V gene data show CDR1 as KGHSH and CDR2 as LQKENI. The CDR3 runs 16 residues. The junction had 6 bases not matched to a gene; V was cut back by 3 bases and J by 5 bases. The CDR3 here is CASSPRTGGVTGELFF. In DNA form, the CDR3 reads TGTGCCAGCTCACCCCGGACAGGGGGAGTAACCGGGGAGCTGTTTTTT.

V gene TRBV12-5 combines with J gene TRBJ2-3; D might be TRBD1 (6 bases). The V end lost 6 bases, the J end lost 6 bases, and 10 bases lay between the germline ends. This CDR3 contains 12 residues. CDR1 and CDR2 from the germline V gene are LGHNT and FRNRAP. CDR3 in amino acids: CASGQGSDTQYF. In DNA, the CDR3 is TGTGCTAGTGGCCAGGGGTCGGATACGCAGTATTTT.

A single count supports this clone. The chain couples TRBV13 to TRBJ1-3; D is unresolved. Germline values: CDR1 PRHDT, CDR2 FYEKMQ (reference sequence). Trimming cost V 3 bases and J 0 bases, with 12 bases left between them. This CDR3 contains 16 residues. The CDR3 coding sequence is TGTGCCAGCAGCTTCTCGACTGTGGGCTCTGGAAACACCATATATTTT. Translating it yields CASSFSTVGSGNTIYF.